The 25 T cell receptor beta chains below come from one sample, sequenced in a study of blood T cell repertoires in COVID-19. Clones were sequenced by immunoSEQ multiplex PCR, and TCRdb holds only the in-frame ones, with some missing. This sample yields about 250,000 clones, of which 85% are seen a single time; 8.5% to 9.5% belongs to the top ten. Sequencing was done on a sample of PBMCs or T cells enriched from blood (not recorded which). The receptor set was obtained from a woman between 50 and 59 years old with acute COVID-19.

As for this clone: This CDR3 is also generated by other DNA sequences in the sample. This rearrangement joins TRBV12-3 or TRBV12-4 to TRBJ2-7; weak D call: TRBD1 (6 bases). The CDR3 is 13 residues long. V dropped 3 bases and J dropped 0 bases, with 6 bases sitting between them. CDR3 sequence (DNA): TGTGCCAGCAGTTTGGACAGCTCCTACGAGCAGTACTTC. Its translation: CASSLDSSYEQYF.

V and J are TRBV7-2 and TRBJ2-3; D possibly corresponds to TRBD2 (5 bases). V was shortened by 5 bases and J by 0 bases, with 15 bases between the two germline ends. Looked up from germline, CDR1 is SGHTA and CDR2 is FQGNSA. The CDR3 sequence is 16 residues long. CDR3 sequence (DNA): TGTGCCAGCAGCACCGGTAGCGTTACTAGCACAGATACGCAGTATTTT. This encodes CASSTGSVTSTDTQYF.

The chain has TRBV5-4 and TRBJ2-7; D gene unclear. Germline V gene sequence: CDR1 SGHNT, CDR2 YYREEE (reference sequence). This CDR3 region has 15 residues. V lost 1 base and J 0 bases, leaving 11 bases between the germline ends. The CDR3 loop reads CASSLNQRSSYEQYF. DNA for the CDR3: TGTGCCAGCAGCTTGAACCAGCGAAGCTCCTACGAGCAGTACTTC.

The V and J genes are TRBV29-1 and TRBJ1-1; possible D gene TRBD1, 6 bases. Germline CDR1 and CDR2: SQVTM and ANQGSEA. This CDR3 contains 12 residues. The V gene lost 7 bases and the J gene lost 5 bases, with 14 bases spanning the gap. The CDR3 bases are TGCAGCGCAAAGGGGGGGAATACTGAAGCTTTCTTT. It translates to CSAKGGNTEAFF.

A word on this clone: The sample holds other DNA sequences that translate to the same CDR3. J is TRBJ1-3 and V is TRBV5-4; D is uncertain. V was shortened by 0 bases and J by 0 bases, with 7 bases between the two germline ends. Germline V gene data show CDR1 as SGHNT and CDR2 as YYREEE (reference sequence). This CDR3 spans 15 amino acids. CDR3 loop: CASSLDRGSGNTIYF. The CDR3 DNA follows: TGTGCCAGCAGCTTGGACCGGGGCTCTGGAAACACCATATATTTT.

The chain links TRBV29-1 to TRBJ2-5; possibly TRBD2 for D (5 bases). Germline V lookup: CDR1 SQVTM, CDR2 ANQGSEA. The length of the CDR3 is 12 residues. Trimming removed 1 base from V and 4 bases from J, with 7 bases in between. Here the CDR3 reads CSVEVAGETQYF. The CDR3 DNA is TGCAGCGTTGAAGTGGCGGGAGAGACCCAGTACTTC.

The rearrangement links TRBV7-2 to TRBJ2-1; possibly TRBD1 for D (6 bases). V lost 3 bases and J lost 3, with 12 bases in between. This CDR3 region has 15 residues. Germline V gene lookup returns CDR1 SGHTA and CDR2 FQGNSA. CDR3 DNA sequence: TGTGCCAGCAGCTTCACAGGGAACAACTACAATGAGCAGTTCTTC. Translation gives CASSFTGNNYNEQFF.

The chain uses TRBV7-2 and TRBJ1-1; a possible D gene is TRBD1 (5 bases). CDR3 size: 13 residues. Trimming took 6 bases from V and 7 from J, leaving 15 bases between them. CDR1 and CDR2 (germline): SGHTA, FQGNSA. CDR3 sequence: CASSFQGKGEAFF. Here the CDR3 DNA reads TGTGCCAGCAGTTTTCAGGGAAAGGGTGAAGCTTTCTTT.

The J gene is TRBJ1-1, the V gene TRBV30; maybe TRBD1 (5 bases). V was trimmed by 1 base and J by 1 base, leaving 16 bases between them. CDR3 size: 16 residues. Germline V gene sequence: CDR1 GTSNPN, CDR2 SVGIG (reference sequence). CDR3 in DNA: TGTGCCTGGAGTGGCCCGTGGGGGGAAGCGAACACTGAAGCTTTCTTT. This translates into CAWSGPWGEANTEAFF.

This clone is a singleton in its sample. The V gene is TRBV19, the J gene TRBJ1-1, with D perhaps TRBD1 (6 bases). This CDR3 region has 17 residues. Trimming removed 9 bases from V and 0 bases from J, with 23 bases in between. Germline-derived CDR1 and CDR2 are LNHDA and SQIVND (reference sequence). The CDR3 reads CASLPGAGQPMNTEAFF. The CDR3 bases are TGTGCCAGCCTACCCGGGGCCGGACAGCCTATGAACACTGAAGCTTTCTTT.

This chain connects TRBV6-5 to TRBJ1-5; 7 positions match TRBD1. Germline values: CDR1 MNHEY, CDR2 SVGAGI. CDR3 length: 13 residues. Trimming removed 7 bases from V and 5 bases from J; junction bases left unmatched: 5. The CDR3 spells CASKQGLYQPQHF. In DNA form, the CDR3 reads TGTGCCAGCAAACAGGGGTTGTATCAGCCCCAGCATTTT.

The chain has TRBV29-1 and TRBJ2-1; 12 bases agree with TRBD2. V trimming: 7 bases; J trimming: 4 bases; junction bases outside the gene matches: 5. The germline gives CDR1 SQVTM, CDR2 ANQGSEA. The CDR3 length is 14 residues. This chain's CDR3 is CSARLAGDYNEQFF. The CDR3 DNA follows: TGCAGCGCTAGACTAGCGGGGGATTACAATGAGCAGTTCTTC.

The J gene is TRBJ1-1, the V gene TRBV4-3, with D possibly matching TRBD1 (6 bases). With 1 base removed from V and 4 bases from J, the gap between germline ends came to 10 bases. The CDR3 is made up of 14 amino acids. The germline gives CDR1 LGHNA, CDR2 YSLEER. CDR3 sequence: CASSQVQGTTEAFF. DNA for the CDR3: TGCGCCAGCAGCCAAGTTCAGGGGACCACTGAAGCTTTCTTT.

V is TRBV2 and J is TRBJ1-4; maybe TRBD1 (5 bases). The germline gives CDR1 SNHLY, CDR2 FYNNEI. V dropped 3 bases and J dropped 8 bases, with 13 bases sitting between them. This CDR3 has 14 amino acids. This chain's CDR3 is CASSDPGGEEKLFF. CDR3 nucleotides: TGTGCCAGCAGTGACCCGGGGGGGGAGGAAAAACTGTTTTTT.

V gene TRBV6-5 combines with J gene TRBJ1-1; 7 bases align to TRBD1. Germline loops: CDR1 MNHEY, CDR2 SVGAGI. The trim removed 6 bases at V and 8 bases at J, leaving 9 bases unmatched. This CDR3 is 13 amino acids long. The CDR3 DNA sequence: TGTGCCAGCAGCCCCTCTTCCAGGGGGGAAGCTTTCTTT. Its translation: CASSPSSRGEAFF.

The chain has TRBV5-1 and TRBJ2-7; 9 bases agree with TRBD1. The junction had 4 bases not matched to a gene; V was cut back by 4 bases and J by 2 bases. The length of the CDR3 is 14 residues. CDR1 and CDR2 (germline): SGHRS, YFSETQ. The CDR3 loop reads CASSQGQGTYEQYF. Here the CDR3 DNA reads TGCGCCAGCAGCCAGGGACAGGGAACCTACGAGCAGTACTTC.

The chain uses TRBV5-1 and TRBJ1-2, with 9 nucleotides matching TRBD1. Germline CDR1 is SGHRS and CDR2 is YFSETQ. This CDR3 spans 14 amino acids. The V and J ends lost 4 bases and 5 bases, in that order; junction bases with no gene match: 6. The CDR3 bases are TGCGCCAGCAGCCGACCGGGACAGGGATATGGCTACACCTTC. This sequence encodes CASSRPGQGYGYTF.

The rearrangement links TRBV5-1 to TRBJ2-3, with 9 bases matching TRBD2. V lost 4 bases to trimming and J lost 6 bases; unmatched junction nucleotides: 12. Germline loops: CDR1 SGHRS, CDR2 YFSETQ. The CDR3 contains 16 residues. CDR3 DNA sequence: TGCGCCAGCAGCCGCAGTTCTAGCGGGGCTGTGGATACGCAGTATTTT. It codes for CASSRSSSGAVDTQYF.

In this sample, this clone turned up a few times. V is TRBV5-1 and J is TRBJ1-5; no reliable D call. Germline V CDR1 and CDR2: SGHRS, YFSETQ. The CDR3 has 13 residues. The ends were cut back, 1 base at V and 3 bases at J, with 5 bases in the middle. This chain's CDR3 is CASSLTPNQPQHF. The CDR3 bases are TGCGCCAGCAGCTTGACACCCAATCAGCCCCAGCATTTT.

The chain links TRBV2 to TRBJ2-6; D possibly corresponds to TRBD2 (5 bases). The CDR3 has 16 residues. Trimming removed 3 bases at V and 2 bases at J, with 11 bases between. The germline gives CDR1 SNHLY, CDR2 FYNNEI. CDR3 in amino acids: CASSERVRTGANVLTF. The CDR3 bases are TGTGCCAGCAGTGAGCGGGTTCGCACTGGGGCCAACGTCCTGACTTTC. The full variable domain, completed using reference TRBV2 and TRBJ2-6, is EPEVTQTPSHQVTQMGQEVILRCVPISNHLYFYWYRQILGQKVEFLVSFYNNEISEKSEIFDDQFSVERPDGSNFTLKIRSTKLEDSAMYFCASSERVRTGANVLTFGAGSRLTVL.

V is TRBV5-6 and J is TRBJ1-1, with D tentatively TRBD1 (6 bases). Germline-derived CDR1 and CDR2 are SGHDT and YYEEEE. The CDR3 totals 17 residues. With 2 bases removed from V and 2 bases from J, the gap between germline ends came to 19 bases. CDR3: CASSLFFGQGKNTEAFF. DNA for the CDR3: TGTGCCAGCAGCTTATTCTTCGGCCAGGGGAAAAACACTGAAGCTTTCTTT.

This chain uses TRBV12-3 or TRBV12-4 with TRBJ2-1; the D is unclear. Trimming shortened V by 3 bases and J by 8 bases, and 8 bases separated the two germline ends. CDR3 size: 12 residues. CDR3 DNA: TGTGCCAGCAGTTTCTGGAGTCATGAGCAGTTCTTC. It specifies CASSFWSHEQFF.

The gene calls are TRBV19 and TRBJ1-2; tentatively, D is TRBD1 (5 bases). CDR3 size: 15 residues. The ends were cut back, 5 bases at V and 2 bases at J, with 15 bases in the middle. CDR1 is LNHDA, CDR2 SQIVND, per germline (reference sequence). CDR3 amino acids: CASSGPRGQNYGYTF. CDR3 DNA: TGTGCCAGTAGTGGTCCACGAGGACAAAACTATGGCTACACCTTC.

This sequence joins TRBV4-1 and TRBJ1-4, with a weak D call TRBD1 (5 bases). V dropped 1 base and J dropped 4 bases, with 13 bases sitting between them. Germline lookup yields CDR1 MGHRA and CDR2 YSYEKL. The CDR3 has 16 residues. CDR3 DNA sequence: TGCGCCAGCAGCCAAGGCTCAGGGATTGGTAATGAAAAACTGTTTTTT. Translated, it gives CASSQGSGIGNEKLFF.

The chain joins TRBV2 to TRBJ1-4, with D perhaps matching TRBD1 (5 bases). Germline CDR1 is SNHLY and CDR2 is FYNNEI. The CDR3 is 15 residues long. V lost 0 bases to trimming and J lost 8 bases, with 13 bases between them. CDR3 sequence: CASSEAGQGNEKLFF. CDR3 sequence (DNA): TGTGCCAGCAGTGAAGCGGGGCAGGGTAACGAAAAACTGTTTTTT.